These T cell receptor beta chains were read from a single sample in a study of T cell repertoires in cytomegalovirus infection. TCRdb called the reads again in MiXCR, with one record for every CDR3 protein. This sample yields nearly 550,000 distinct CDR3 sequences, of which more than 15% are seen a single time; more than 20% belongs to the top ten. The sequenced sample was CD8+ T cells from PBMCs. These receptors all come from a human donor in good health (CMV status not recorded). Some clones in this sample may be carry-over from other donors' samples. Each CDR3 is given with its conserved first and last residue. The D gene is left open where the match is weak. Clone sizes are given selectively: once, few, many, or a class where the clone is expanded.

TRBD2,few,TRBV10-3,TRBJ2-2,TGTGCCATCAGTGGACTAGCGGGGGAGAACACCGGGGAGCTGTTTTTT,CAISGLAGENTGELFF
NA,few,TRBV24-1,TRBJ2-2,TGTGCCACCAGCCCCAGGGACACCGGGGAGCTGTTTTTT,CATSPRDTGELFF
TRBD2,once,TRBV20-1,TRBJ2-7,TGCAGTGCTTCCGGGACTAGCCTAACCTACGAGCAGTACTTC,CSASGTSLTYEQYF
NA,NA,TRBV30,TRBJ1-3,TGTGCCTGGAGTGTTGGAGGGGGAGTTGGAAACACCATATATTTT,CAWSVGGGVGNTIYF
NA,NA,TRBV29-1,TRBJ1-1,TGCAGCGTCTTGGCAGCGAACACTGAAGCTTTCTTT,CSVLAANTEAFF
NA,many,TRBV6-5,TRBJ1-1,TGTGCCAGCAGATACTCGACCCATAACACTGAAGCTTTCTTT,CASRYSTHNTEAFF
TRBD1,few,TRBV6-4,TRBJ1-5,TGTGCCACCTTGAGGGGGACAGGGGGCCCTCAGCCCCAGCATTTT,CATLRGTGGPQPQHF
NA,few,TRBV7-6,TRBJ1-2,TGTGCCAGCAGCTTAGAAAATAAGGTGGGCTACACCTTC,CASSLENKVGYTF
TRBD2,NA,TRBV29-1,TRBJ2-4,TGCAGCGTTAGCGGGGGTAAAAACATTCAGTACTTC,CSVSGGKNIQYF
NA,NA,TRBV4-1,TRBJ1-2,TGCGCCAGCAGCCACAGGGCAGGGGATTACTCTAACTATGGCTACACCTTC,CASSHRAGDYSNYGYTF
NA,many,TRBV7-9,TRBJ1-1,TGTGCCAGCAGCGGGGGGGTGTCGTCAGGTCCCCCGGGCACTGAAGCTTTCTTT,CASSGGVSSGPPGTEAFF
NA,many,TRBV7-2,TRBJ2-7,TGTGCCAGCAGCCCCACGGGTGCCGCACACGAGCAGTACTTC,CASSPTGAAHEQYF
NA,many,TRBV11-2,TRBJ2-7,TGTGCCAGCAGCATAAGACAGACTCATGGGTCCTACGAGCAGTACTTC,CASSIRQTHGSYEQYF
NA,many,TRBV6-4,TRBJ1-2,TGTGCCAGCAGGGTCTTGGGGGCGGATGGCTACACCTTC,CASRVLGADGYTF
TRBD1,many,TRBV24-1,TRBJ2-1,TGTGCCACCACCGCGCAGGGGGCGACTCGCAATGAGCAGTTCTTC,CATTAQGATRNEQFF
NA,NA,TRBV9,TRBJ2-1,TGTGCCAGCAGCGTAGAGGTCTCAACGGGCAATGAGCAGTTCTTC,CASSVEVSTGNEQFF
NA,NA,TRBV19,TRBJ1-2,TGTGCCAGTAGTACAGGCACCTATGGCTACACCTTC,CASSTGTYGYTF
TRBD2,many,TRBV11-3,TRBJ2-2,TGTGCCAGCAGCGCCCCGGGACTAGCGGAGAACACCGGGGAGCTGTTTTTT,CASSAPGLAENTGELFF
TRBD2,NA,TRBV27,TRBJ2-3,TGTGCCAGCAGTTTACACCTCTCCCCGGGACTAGCGGGATCTTGGGCTAGGGCAGATACGCAGTATTTT,CASSLHLSPGLAGSWARADTQYF
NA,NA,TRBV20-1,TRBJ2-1,TGCAGTGCTAGAGATAGGGCGGATCCTCCGGGAGATGAGCAGTTCTTC,CSARDRADPPGDEQFF
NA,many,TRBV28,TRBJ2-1,TGTGCCAGCAGTCCCCTAGAAGACCATGAGCAGTTCTTC,CASSPLEDHEQFF
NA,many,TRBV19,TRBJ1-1,TGTGCCAGTACGACTAGAACTGAAGCTTTCTTT,CASTTRTEAFF
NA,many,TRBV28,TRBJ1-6,TGTGCCAGCAGTTTATTATCCCCCAGGTCCCTCCGGCATTCACCCCTCCACTTT,CASSLLSPRSLRHSPLHF
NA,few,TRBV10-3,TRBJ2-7,TGTGCCATCAGTGAGGCCGACAGGACCTACGAGCAGTACTTC,CAISEADRTYEQYF
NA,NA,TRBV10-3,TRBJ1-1,TGTGCCACCACCTTTCGAGGAATGAACACTGAAGCTTTCTTT,CATTFRGMNTEAFF
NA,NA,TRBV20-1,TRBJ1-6,TGCAGTGCTAGAGATCGAGACAGGTTAAGGAATTCACCCCTCCACTTT,CSARDRDRLRNSPLHF
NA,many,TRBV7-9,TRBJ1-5,TGTGCCAGCAGCTTAGGAGGGGACACCTTAGGGCCCCAGCATTTT,CASSLGGDTLGPQHF
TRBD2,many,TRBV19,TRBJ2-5,TGTGCCAGTAGTAACAACCTAGCGGGAGACCTGTACCAAGAGACCCAGTACTTC,CASSNNLAGDLYQETQYF
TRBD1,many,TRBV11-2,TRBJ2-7,TGTGCCAGCAGCTTAGAGGCAGGGGGCGCGTACGAGCAGTACTTC,CASSLEAGGAYEQYF
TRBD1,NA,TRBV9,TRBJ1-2,TGTGCCAGCAGCCCTCCGGGACAGGGAATCAATGGCTACACCTTC,CASSPPGQGINGYTF
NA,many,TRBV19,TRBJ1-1,TGTGCCAGTAGTATCGGGAGGAACACTGAAGCTTTCTTT,CASSIGRNTEAFF
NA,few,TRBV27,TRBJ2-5,TGTGCCAGCAGTTTATCGTGGACAGCGGGAGAGACCCAGTACTTC,CASSLSWTAGETQYF
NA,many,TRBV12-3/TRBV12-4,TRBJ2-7,TGTGCCAGCAGCACCCTACTCTACGAGCAGTACTTC,CASSTLLYEQYF
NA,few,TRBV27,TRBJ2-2,TGTGCCAGCAGTCTCTCAGACAGCACCGGGGAGCTGTTTTTT,CASSLSDSTGELFF
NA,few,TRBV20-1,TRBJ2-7,TGCAGTGCTGCTGGAAACAGTGGCCTCTACGAGCAGTACTTC,CSAAGNSGLYEQYF
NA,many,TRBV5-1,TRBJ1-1,TGTGCCAGCAGCCTAGGAGGCCAGGGGTACACTGAAGCTTTCTTT,CASSLGGQGYTEAFF
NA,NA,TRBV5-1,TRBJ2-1,TGCGCCAGCAGCTTGGATGACAGGGTAGCGGATGAGCAGTTCTTC,CASSLDDRVADEQFF
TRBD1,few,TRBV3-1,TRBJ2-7,TGTGCCAGCAGCCAAAAGGGGGCCTCCTACGAGCAGTACTTC,CASSQKGASYEQYF
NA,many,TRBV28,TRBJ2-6,TGTGCCAGCAGTTTCTGGGTGCGAGGGGCCAACGTCCTGACTTTC,CASSFWVRGANVLTF
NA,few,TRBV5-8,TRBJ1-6,TGTGCCAGCAGCTTGGCTCGCCGCAGAAGCTCCTATAATTCACCCCTCCACTTT,CASSLARRRSSYNSPLHF
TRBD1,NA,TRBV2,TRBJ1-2,TGTGCCATAGACAGGGGTTTTGATGGCTACACCTTC,CAIDRGFDGYTF
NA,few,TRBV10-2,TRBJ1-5,TGCGCCAGCAGGGAGGCGGGCCATCCCCAGCATTTT,CASREAGHPQHF
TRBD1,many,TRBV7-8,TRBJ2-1,TGTGCCAGCAGCTTAGACAGGGGGCAGGGTGAGCAGTTCTTC,CASSLDRGQGEQFF
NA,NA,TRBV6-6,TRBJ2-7,TGTGCCAGCCTTTCCTCCTACGAGCAGTACTTC,CASLSSYEQYF
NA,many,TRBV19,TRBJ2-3,TGTGCCAGTAGTATACTAGGGGTTAGAACAGATACGCAGTATTTT,CASSILGVRTDTQYF
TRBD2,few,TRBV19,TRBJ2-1,TGTGCCAGTAAGACTAGCGGGAGTGACGAGCAGTTCTTC,CASKTSGSDEQFF
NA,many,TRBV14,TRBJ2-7,TGTGCCAGCAGCCCCCTCGATACCAGAAAAAAATACTACGAGCAGTACTTC,CASSPLDTRKKYYEQYF
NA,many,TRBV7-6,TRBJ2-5,TGTGCCAGCAGCTCTGGACAGCGGTACCAAGAGACCCAGTACTTC,CASSSGQRYQETQYF
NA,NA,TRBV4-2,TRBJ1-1,TGTGCCAGCAGCCAAGATAGGAATAGCAGAAACACTGAAGCTTTCTTT,CASSQDRNSRNTEAFF
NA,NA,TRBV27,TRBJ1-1,TGTGCCAGCAGTTACCGGGGGGGTGCGGACACTGAAGCTTTCTTT,CASSYRGGADTEAFF
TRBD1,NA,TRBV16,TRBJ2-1,TGTGCCAGCAGCCCAAAGACAGGGAATGAGCAGTTCTTC,CASSPKTGNEQFF
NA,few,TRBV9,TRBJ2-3,TGTGCCAGCAGCTTAGAGGGGCTCCCCGGACCAGATACGCAGTATTTT,CASSLEGLPGPDTQYF
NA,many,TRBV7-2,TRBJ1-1,TGTGCCAGCAGCTTTACGGCAGGTCTGAACACTGAAGCTTTCTTT,CASSFTAGLNTEAFF
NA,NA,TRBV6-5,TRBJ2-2,TGTGCCAGCAGTTACCACAGAACCACCGGGGAGCTGTTTTTT,CASSYHRTTGELFF
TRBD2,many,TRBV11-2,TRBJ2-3,TGTGCCAGCAGCTTCGCGGGGGGGCCAGATACGCAGTATTTT,CASSFAGGPDTQYF
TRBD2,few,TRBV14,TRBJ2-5,TGTGCCAGCAGCCAAGATTACATCTCTAGCGGGGTACCAAGGGAGACCCAGTACTTC,CASSQDYISSGVPRETQYF
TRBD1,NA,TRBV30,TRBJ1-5,TGTGCCTGGAGAGATGACAGGGGTCTGAATCAGCCCCAGCATTTT,CAWRDDRGLNQPQHF